Listed below are T cell receptor beta chains from one sample, sequenced in a study of T-cell reconstitution after alpha-beta-depleted transplantation in children. In TCRdb, the PCR reads were re-called with MiXCR into one record per CDR3 protein. The sample has fewer than 350,000 distinct CDR3 sequences, more than 9% seen once. This specimen consisted of peripheral blood, obtained 180 days after TCRalphabeta/CD19-depleted stem cell transplant. The source of these receptors is a male patient aged 2 to 9 who had a stem cell transplant for chronic granulomatous disease, so the T cells may come from the graft donor. Both conserved end residues are part of each CDR3. A D gene is named only where the DNA matches it firmly. Rows may omit the clone size; those that give it use once, few, many or a size class.

j_gene | d_gene | v_gene | abundance | CDR3aa | CDR3nt
TRBJ2-1 | - | TRBV20-1 | many | CSASWGREGNEQFF | TGCAGTGCTAGTTGGGGTCGAGAAGGCAATGAGCAGTTCTTC
TRBJ1-3 | - | TRBV7-6 | many | CASTPSGNIFNTIYF | TGTGCCAGCACCCCTTCAGGGAATATTTTTAACACCATATATTTT
TRBJ1-1 | - | TRBV7-2 | many | CASSRTLEYPNTEAFF | TGTGCCAGCAGCCGAACCCTAGAGTACCCGAACACTGAAGCTTTCTTT
TRBJ1-6 | - | TRBV5-6 | many | CASSSADRRNSPLHF | TGTGCCAGCAGCTCCGCGGACAGAAGGAATTCACCCCTCCACTTT
TRBJ1-4 | - | TRBV20-1 | many | CSATRAGDEKLFF | TGCAGTGCTACTAGGGCCGGGGATGAAAAACTGTTTTTT
TRBJ2-1 | TRBD2 | TRBV12-3/TRBV12-4 | many | CASTPRTSGAYNEQFF | TGTGCCAGCACCCCCAGGACTAGCGGGGCCTACAATGAGCAGTTCTTC
TRBJ2-7 | TRBD2 | TRBV18 | many | CASSQGTSGTSSYEQYF | TGTGCCAGCTCCCAGGGGACTAGCGGGACCAGCTCCTACGAGCAGTACTTC
TRBJ2-2 | - | TRBV28 | many | CASSPLGRGNLFF | TGTGCCAGCAGCCCCCTAGGTCGGGGGAACCTTTTTTTT
TRBJ2-1 | TRBD1 | TRBV5-1 | many | CASSSDRGTYNEQFF | TGCGCCAGCAGCTCAGACAGGGGAACTTACAATGAGCAGTTCTTC
TRBJ1-5 | TRBD1 | TRBV12-3/TRBV12-4 | many | CASSLLGQGNQPQHF | TGTGCCAGCAGTTTACTAGGACAGGGCAATCAGCCCCAGCATTTT
TRBJ2-7 | - | TRBV5-6 | many | CASSFLGNEQYF | TGTGCCAGCAGCTTCCTGGGTAACGAGCAGTACTTC
TRBJ2-2 | TRBD1 | TRBV4-3 | many | CASSQSKRGRNTGELFF | TGCGCCAGCAGCCAGTCTAAAAGGGGGCGGAACACCGGGGAGCTGTTTTTT
TRBJ2-3 | - | TRBV5-5 | - | CTSSLAGINRDTQYF | TGTACCAGCAGCCTAGCTGGGATTAACAGAGATACGCAGTATTTT
TRBJ2-1 | TRBD1 | TRBV6-5 | many | CASSYLPGTAYNEQFF | TGTGCCAGCAGTTATTTACCAGGGACAGCCTACAATGAGCAGTTCTTC
TRBJ2-3 | TRBD2 | TRBV28 | many | CASSLGLAGFTRTDTQYF | TGTGCCAGCAGCCTAGGACTAGCGGGCTTTACTCGCACAGATACGCAGTATTTT
TRBJ1-1 | TRBD1 | TRBV10-2 | - | CASRGQGTLNTEAFF | TGCGCCAGCAGGGGACAGGGAACGTTGAACACTGAAGCTTTCTTT
TRBJ2-7 | - | TRBV5-1 | many | CASSLDEVPYEQYF | TGCGCCAGCAGCTTGGATGAGGTCCCCTACGAGCAGTACTTC
TRBJ2-1 | - | TRBV30 | many | CAWSVQFNEQFF | TGTGCCTGGAGTGTACAGTTCAATGAGCAGTTCTTC
TRBJ2-2 | - | TRBV27 | many | CASSPRVFTGELFF | TGTGCCAGCAGTCCCCGGGTCTTCACCGGGGAGCTGTTTTTT
TRBJ2-3 | - | TRBV2 | few | CASSAWTASTDTQYF | TGTGCCAGCAGCGCCTGGACAGCTAGCACAGATACGCAGTATTTT
TRBJ2-7 | - | TRBV12-3/TRBV12-4 | many | CASSPPRGRSSYEQYF | TGTGCCAGCAGTCCACCCAGGGGGAGGAGCTCCTACGAGCAGTACTTC
TRBJ2-7 | - | TRBV7-9 | few | CASSLPSDSHEQYF | TGTGCCAGCAGCTTGCCAAGCGACTCCCACGAGCAGTACTTC
TRBJ2-7 | - | TRBV11-1 | many | CASSLATSRAGVDYEQYF | TGTGCCAGCAGCTTAGCTACTAGTCGGGCAGGGGTAGACTACGAGCAGTACTTC
TRBJ1-6 | TRBD1 | TRBV6-1 | many | CASSEATGESSPLHF | TGTGCCAGCAGTGAAGCGACAGGGGAAAGTTCACCCCTCCACTTT
TRBJ2-5 | TRBD2 | TRBV4-2 | many | CASSPLGGSGNIQETQYF | TGTGCCAGCAGCCCCTTGGGCGGCAGCGGGAATATCCAAGAGACCCAGTACTTC
TRBJ2-2 | TRBD2 | TRBV4-3 | many | CASSQAGTSNTGELFF | TGCGCCAGCAGCCAAGCCGGGACTAGCAACACCGGGGAGCTGTTTTTT
TRBJ2-7 | TRBD1 | TRBV29-1 | many | CSVVPGQAAYEQYF | TGCAGCGTCGTCCCGGGACAGGCAGCCTACGAGCAGTACTTC
TRBJ2-7 | TRBD2 | TRBV28 | - | CASSSGGLGAYEQYF | TGTGCCAGCAGTTCCGGGGGACTAGGAGCCTACGAGCAGTACTTC
TRBJ2-7 | TRBD1 | TRBV20-1 | many | CSANPGQGYEQYF | TGCAGTGCAAATCCGGGACAGGGCTACGAGCAGTACTTC
TRBJ2-3 | TRBD2 | TRBV6-5 | many | CASSYSNLAGGPGTQYF | TGTGCCAGCAGTTACTCGAATCTAGCGGGAGGGCCGGGTACGCAGTATTTT
TRBJ2-2 | TRBD1 | TRBV5-1 | many | CASSQIQGSAGELFF | TGCGCCAGCAGCCAGATACAGGGGAGTGCCGGGGAGCTGTTTTTT
TRBJ2-1 | TRBD2 | TRBV7-6 | many | CASSPLGAAGVAYNEQFF | TGTGCCAGCAGCCCCCTAGGGGCAGCGGGAGTAGCTTACAATGAGCAGTTCTTC
TRBJ1-2 | - | TRBV25-1 | many | CASSGSRRGGNYGYTF | TGTGCCAGCAGTGGCTCCCGGCGGGGAGGGAACTATGGCTACACCTTC
TRBJ2-3 | TRBD2 | TRBV3-1 | many | CASSQGTSGTDTQYF | TGTGCCAGCAGCCAAGGGACTAGCGGCACAGATACGCAGTATTTT
TRBJ2-6 | - | TRBV28 | many | CASSTGTSGANVLTF | TGTGCCAGCAGTACAGGGACCTCTGGGGCCAACGTCCTGACTTTC
TRBJ1-5 | - | TRBV20-1 | many | CSARDPLRQVSNQPQHF | TGCAGTGCTAGAGATCCTTTAAGGCAGGTTAGCAATCAGCCCCAGCATTTT
TRBJ2-7 | TRBD1 | TRBV10-3 | many | CAISPTPGGDEQYF | TGTGCCATCAGTCCCACCCCAGGGGGCGACGAGCAGTACTTC
TRBJ1-2 | TRBD1 | TRBV29-1 | many | CSVYRDRGHYGYTF | TGCAGCGTCTACCGGGACAGGGGCCACTATGGCTACACCTTC
TRBJ2-3 | TRBD2 | TRBV11-1 | many | CASSDPHLAGGSITDTQYF | TGTGCCAGCAGCGACCCCCATCTAGCGGGAGGAAGTATCACAGATACGCAGTATTTT
TRBJ1-1 | - | TRBV5-5 | many | CASSLSDQNTEAFF | TGTGCCAGCAGCTTGAGTGATCAGAACACTGAAGCTTTCTTT
TRBJ2-1 | TRBD2 | TRBV11-2 | many | CASSGDSGRNEQFF | TGTGCCAGCAGCGGCGATAGCGGGAGAAATGAGCAGTTCTTC
TRBJ1-1 | TRBD1 | TRBV7-9 | many | CASSWTRGLGTEAFF | TGTGCCAGCAGCTGGACCAGGGGGCTGGGCACTGAAGCTTTCTTT
TRBJ2-7 | - | TRBV5-5 | many | CASSLALVSYEQYF | TGTGCCAGCAGCTTGGCGCTGGTCTCCTACGAGCAGTACTTC
TRBJ1-2 | - | TRBV7-3 | many | CASSLGWGGAYGYTF | TGTGCCAGCAGCTTAGGCTGGGGGGGGGCCTATGGCTACACCTTC
TRBJ2-1 | - | TRBV3-1 | - | CASSETRSYNEQFF | TGTGCCAGCTCGGAGACGAGGTCCTACAATGAGCAGTTCTTC
TRBJ1-1 | TRBD1 | TRBV7-9 | many | CASSRQGMNTEAFF | TGTGCCAGCAGCCGACAGGGCATGAACACTGAAGCTTTCTTT
TRBJ1-1 | - | TRBV28 | - | CASSRQAPNTEAFF | TGTGCCAGCAGTCGACAGGCGCCGAACACTGAAGCTTTCTTT
TRBJ1-5 | - | TRBV4-1 | many | CASSPDGNQPQHF | TGCGCCAGCAGCCCGGACGGAAATCAGCCCCAGCATTTT